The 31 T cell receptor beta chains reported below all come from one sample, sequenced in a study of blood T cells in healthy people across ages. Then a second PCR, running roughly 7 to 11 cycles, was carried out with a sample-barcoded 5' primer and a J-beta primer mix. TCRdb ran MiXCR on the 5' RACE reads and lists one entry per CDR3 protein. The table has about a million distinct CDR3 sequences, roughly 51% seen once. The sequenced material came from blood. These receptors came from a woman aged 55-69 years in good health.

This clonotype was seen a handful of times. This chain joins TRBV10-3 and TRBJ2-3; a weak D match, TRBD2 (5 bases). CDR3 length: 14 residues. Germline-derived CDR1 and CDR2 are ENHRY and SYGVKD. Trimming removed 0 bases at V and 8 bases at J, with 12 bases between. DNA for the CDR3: TGTGCCATCAGTGAGTCGCCCCGGGGTGGTACGCAGTATTTT. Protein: CAISESPRGGTQYF.

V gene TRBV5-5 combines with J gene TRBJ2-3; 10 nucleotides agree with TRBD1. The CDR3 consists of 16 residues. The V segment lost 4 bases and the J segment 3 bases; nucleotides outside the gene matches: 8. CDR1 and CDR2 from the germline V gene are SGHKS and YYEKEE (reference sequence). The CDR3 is CASSPGQGVVTDTQYF. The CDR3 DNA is TGTGCCAGCAGCCCCGGACAGGGGGTGGTTACAGATACGCAGTATTTT.

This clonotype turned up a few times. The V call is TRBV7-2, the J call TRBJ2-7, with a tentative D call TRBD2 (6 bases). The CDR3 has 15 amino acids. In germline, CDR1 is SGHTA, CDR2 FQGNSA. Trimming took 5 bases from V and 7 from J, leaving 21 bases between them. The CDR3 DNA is TGTGCCAGCAGCGGTCGGACCTTCCCGGGAGTGGAGCAGTACTTC. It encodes CASSGRTFPGVEQYF.

CDR3 bases: TGCGCCAGCAGCTTGGGGGGACAAAGGAACACTGAAGCTTTCTTT. Its protein product is CASSLGGQRNTEAFF. The rearrangement uses TRBV5-1 and TRBJ1-1, with D possibly TRBD1 on 6 matching bases. The CDR3 covers 15 residues. The germline V and J ends were trimmed by 0 bases and 1 base, with 10 bases remaining between them. Germline V gene data show CDR1 as SGHRS and CDR2 as YFSETQ.

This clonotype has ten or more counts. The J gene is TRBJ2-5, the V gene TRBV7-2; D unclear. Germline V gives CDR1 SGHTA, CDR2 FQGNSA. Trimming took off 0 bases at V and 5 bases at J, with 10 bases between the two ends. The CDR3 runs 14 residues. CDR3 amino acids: CASSLASPRETQYF. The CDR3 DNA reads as TGTGCCAGCAGCTTAGCGAGTCCGCGTGAGACCCAGTACTTC.

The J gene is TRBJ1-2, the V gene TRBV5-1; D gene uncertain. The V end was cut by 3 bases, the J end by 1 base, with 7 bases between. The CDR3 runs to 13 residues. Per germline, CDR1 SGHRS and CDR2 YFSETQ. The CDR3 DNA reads TGCGCCAGCAGCTACATTAGTAACTATGGCTACACCTTC. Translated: CASSYISNYGYTF. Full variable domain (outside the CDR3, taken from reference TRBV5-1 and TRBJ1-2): KAGVTQTPRYLIKTRGQQVTLSCSPISGHRSVSWYQQTPGQGLQFLFEYFSETQRNKGNFPGRFSGRQFSNSRSEMNVSTLELGDSALYLCASSYISNYGYTFGSGTRLTVV.

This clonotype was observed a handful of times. The CDR3 here is CSAIDLSGRATDTQYF. The CDR3 bases are TGCAGTGCGATTGACCTTAGCGGGAGAGCGACAGATACGCAGTATTTT. The rearrangement links TRBV20-1 to TRBJ2-3; 9 nucleotides align to TRBD2. The germline CDR1 and CDR2 sequences are DFQATT and SNEGSKA (reference sequence). Germline trimming cut 6 bases from V and 3 bases from J; bases unmatched to any gene: 13. The CDR3 sequence is 16 residues long.

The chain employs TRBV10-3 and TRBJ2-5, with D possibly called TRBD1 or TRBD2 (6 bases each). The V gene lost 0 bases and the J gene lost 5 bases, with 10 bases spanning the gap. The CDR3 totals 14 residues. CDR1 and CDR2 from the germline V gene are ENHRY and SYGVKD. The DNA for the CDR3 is TGTGCCATCAGTGAGTCAGGGGGGTCGGAGACCCAGTACTTC. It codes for CAISESGGSETQYF.

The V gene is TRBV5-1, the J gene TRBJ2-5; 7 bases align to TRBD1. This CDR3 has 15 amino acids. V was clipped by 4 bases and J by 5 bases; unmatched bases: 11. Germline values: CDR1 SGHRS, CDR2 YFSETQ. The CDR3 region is CASSLVRTGGETQYF. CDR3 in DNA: TGCGCCAGCAGCCTGGTCAGGACAGGCGGCGAGACCCAGTACTTC. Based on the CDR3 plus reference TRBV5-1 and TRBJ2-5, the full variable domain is KAGVTQTPRYLIKTRGQQVTLSCSPISGHRSVSWYQQTPGQGLQFLFEYFSETQRNKGNFPGRFSGRQFSNSRSEMNVSTLELGDSALYLCASSLVRTGGETQYFGPGTRLLVL.

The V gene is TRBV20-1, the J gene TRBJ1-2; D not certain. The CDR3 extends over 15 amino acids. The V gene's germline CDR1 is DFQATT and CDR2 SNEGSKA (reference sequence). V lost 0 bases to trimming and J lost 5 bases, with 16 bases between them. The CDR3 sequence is CSARDPGPAGYGYTF. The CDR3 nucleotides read TGCAGTGCTAGAGATCCGGGCCCAGCCGGGTATGGCTACACCTTC.

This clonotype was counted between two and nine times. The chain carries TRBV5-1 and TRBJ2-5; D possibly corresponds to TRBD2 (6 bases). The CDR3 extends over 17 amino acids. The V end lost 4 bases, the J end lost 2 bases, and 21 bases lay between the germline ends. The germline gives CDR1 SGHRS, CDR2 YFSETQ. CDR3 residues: CASSPAFAGKRQETQYF. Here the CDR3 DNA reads TGCGCCAGCAGCCCCGCTTTCGCGGGAAAAAGACAAGAGACCCAGTACTTC.

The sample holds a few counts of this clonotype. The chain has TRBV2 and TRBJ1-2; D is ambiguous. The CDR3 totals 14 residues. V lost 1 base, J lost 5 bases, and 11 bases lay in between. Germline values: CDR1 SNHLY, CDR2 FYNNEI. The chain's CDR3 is CASSEGGVLYGYTF. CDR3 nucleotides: TGTGCCAGCAGTGAAGGGGGAGTCTTGTATGGCTACACCTTC.

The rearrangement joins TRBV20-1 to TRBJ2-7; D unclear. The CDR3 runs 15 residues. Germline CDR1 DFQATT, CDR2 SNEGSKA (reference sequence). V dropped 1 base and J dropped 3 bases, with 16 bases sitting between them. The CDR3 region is CSARVPGRNSYEQYF. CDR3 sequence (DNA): TGCAGTGCTAGAGTGCCGGGCAGGAACAGCTACGAGCAGTACTTC.

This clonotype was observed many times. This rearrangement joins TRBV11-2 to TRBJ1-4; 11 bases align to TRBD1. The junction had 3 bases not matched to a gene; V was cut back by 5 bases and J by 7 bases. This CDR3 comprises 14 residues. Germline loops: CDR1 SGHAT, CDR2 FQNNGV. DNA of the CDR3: TGTGCCAGCAGCCCCGGGACAGGGGGTGAAAAACTGTTTTTT. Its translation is CASSPGTGGEKLFF.

The CDR3, as DNA: TGTGCCAGCAGCCCCCTAGCGGGAAATGACAATGAGCAGTTCTTC. Amino acid sequence: CASSPLAGNDNEQFF. V gene TRBV3-1 combines with J gene TRBJ2-1, with 9 positions matching TRBD2. Germline V CDR1 and CDR2: LGHDT, YNNKEL (reference sequence). The CDR3 totals 15 residues. V shed 4 bases, J shed 5 bases, and the junction held 6 bases outside the gene matches.

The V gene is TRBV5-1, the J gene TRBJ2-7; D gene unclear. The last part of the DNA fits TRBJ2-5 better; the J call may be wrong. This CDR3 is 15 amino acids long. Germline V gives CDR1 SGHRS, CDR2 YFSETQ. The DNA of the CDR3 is TGCGCCAGCAGCTTGGCCCCGGCTAGAGGAGAGACCCAGTACTTC. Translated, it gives CASSLAPARGETQYF.

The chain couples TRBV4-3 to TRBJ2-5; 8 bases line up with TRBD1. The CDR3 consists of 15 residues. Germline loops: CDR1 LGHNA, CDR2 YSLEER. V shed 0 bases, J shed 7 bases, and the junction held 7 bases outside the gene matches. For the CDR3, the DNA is TGCGCCAGCAGCCAAGATCTAACAGGGGGTCGGACCCAGTACTTC. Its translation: CASSQDLTGGRTQYF.

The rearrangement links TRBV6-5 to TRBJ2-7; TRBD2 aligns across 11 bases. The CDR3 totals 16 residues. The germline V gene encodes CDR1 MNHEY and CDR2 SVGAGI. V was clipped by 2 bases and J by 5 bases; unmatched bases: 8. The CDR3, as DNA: TGTGCCAGCAGTTACCGGCTAGCGGGAGGTAAGGACGAGCAGTACTTC. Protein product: CASSYRLAGGKDEQYF.

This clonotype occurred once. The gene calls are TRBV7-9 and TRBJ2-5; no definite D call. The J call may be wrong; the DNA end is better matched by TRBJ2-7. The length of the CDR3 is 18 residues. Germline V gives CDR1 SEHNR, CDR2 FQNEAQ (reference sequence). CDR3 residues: CASSLGDGFTTRANEQYF. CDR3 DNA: TGTGCCAGCAGCTTAGGTGACGGGTTTACAACTCGAGCCAACGAGCAGTACTTC.

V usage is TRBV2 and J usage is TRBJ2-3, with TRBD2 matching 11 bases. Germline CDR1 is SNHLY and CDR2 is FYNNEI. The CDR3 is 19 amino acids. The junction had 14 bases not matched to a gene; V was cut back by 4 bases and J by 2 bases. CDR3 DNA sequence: TGTGCCAGCAGTGCGGTGCGGGGTGGGACTAGCGGACACACAGATACGCAGTATTTT. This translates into CASSAVRGGTSGHTDTQYF. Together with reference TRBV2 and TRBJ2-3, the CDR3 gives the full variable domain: EPEVTQTPSHQVTQMGQEVILRCVPISNHLYFYWYRQILGQKVEFLVSFYNNEISEKSEIFDDQFSVERPDGSNFTLKIRSTKLEDSAMYFCASSAVRGGTSGHTDTQYFGPGTRLTVL.

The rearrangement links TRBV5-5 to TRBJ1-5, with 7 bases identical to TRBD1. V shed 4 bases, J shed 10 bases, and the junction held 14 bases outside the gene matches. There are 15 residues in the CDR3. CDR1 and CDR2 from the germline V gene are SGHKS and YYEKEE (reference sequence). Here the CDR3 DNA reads TGTGCCAGCAGCCTTCAGGAAATAAGGGGGCAACCCCAGCATTTT. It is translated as CASSLQEIRGQPQHF.

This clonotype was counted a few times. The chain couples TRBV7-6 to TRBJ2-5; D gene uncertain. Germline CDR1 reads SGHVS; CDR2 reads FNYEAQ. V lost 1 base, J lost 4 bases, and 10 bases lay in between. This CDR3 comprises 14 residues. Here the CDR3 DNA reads TGTGCCAGCAGCTTAGAAGACATGTCAGAGACCCAGTACTTC. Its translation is CASSLEDMSETQYF.

The CDR3 bases are TGTGCCAGCAGCCGAACCCGGGCCGGGGCTGTGTATGGCTACACCTTC. Encoded protein: CASSRTRAGAVYGYTF. The V and J genes are TRBV7-2 and TRBJ1-2, with D perhaps matching TRBD1 (5 bases). This CDR3 region has 16 residues. Germline CDR1 reads SGHTA; CDR2 reads FQGNSA. Trimming took off 5 bases at V and 5 bases at J, with 21 bases between the two ends. The full variable domain, rest sourced from reference TRBV7-2 and TRBJ1-2, is GAGVSQSPSNKVTEKGKDVELRCDPISGHTALYWYRQSLGQGLEFLIYFQGNSAPDKSGLPSDRFSAERTGGSVSTLTIQRTQQEDSAVYLCASSRTRAGAVYGYTFGSGTRLTVV.

The CDR3 here is CATTRDRTDTQYF. The CDR3 DNA reads TGTGCCACCACTCGGGACAGGACAGATACGCAGTATTTT. The chain carries TRBV15 and TRBJ2-3; 8 bases are shared with TRBD1. Germline loops: CDR1 LNHNV, CDR2 YYDKDF (reference sequence). The CDR3 contains 13 residues. V shed 7 bases, J shed 3 bases, and the junction held 3 bases outside the gene matches.

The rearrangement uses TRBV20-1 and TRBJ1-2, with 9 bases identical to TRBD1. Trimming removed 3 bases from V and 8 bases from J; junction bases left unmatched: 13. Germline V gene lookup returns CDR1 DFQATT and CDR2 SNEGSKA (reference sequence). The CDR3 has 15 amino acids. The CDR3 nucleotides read TGCAGTGCTAGTGGGGGACAGGGCTTAACGGGGGGCTACACCTTC. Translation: CSASGGQGLTGGYTF.

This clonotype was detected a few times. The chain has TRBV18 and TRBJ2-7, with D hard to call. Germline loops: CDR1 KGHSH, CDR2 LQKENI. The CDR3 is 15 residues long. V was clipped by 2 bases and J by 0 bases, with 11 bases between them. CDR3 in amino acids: CASSPRAVDSYEQYF. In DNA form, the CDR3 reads TGTGCCAGCTCACCAAGGGCAGTTGACTCCTACGAGCAGTACTTC.

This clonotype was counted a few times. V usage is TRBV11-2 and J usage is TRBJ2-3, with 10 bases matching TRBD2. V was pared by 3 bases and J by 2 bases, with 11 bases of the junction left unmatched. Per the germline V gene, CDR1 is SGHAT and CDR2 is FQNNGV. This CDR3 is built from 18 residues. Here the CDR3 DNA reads TGTGCCAGCAGCTTGGCACCGGGACTAGCGAGACTCACAGATACGCAGTATTTT. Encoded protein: CASSLAPGLARLTDTQYF. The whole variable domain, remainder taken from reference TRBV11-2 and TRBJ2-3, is EAGVAQSPRYKIIEKRQSVAFWCNPISGHATLYWYQQILGQGPKLLIQFQNNGVVDDSQLPKDRFSAERLKGVDSTLKIQPAKLEDSAVYLCASSLAPGLARLTDTQYFGPGTRLTVL.

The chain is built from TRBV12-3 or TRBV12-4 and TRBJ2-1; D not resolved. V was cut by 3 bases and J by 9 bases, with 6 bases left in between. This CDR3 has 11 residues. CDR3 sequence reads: CASSFRSEQFF. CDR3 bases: TGTGCCAGCAGTTTTAGAAGTGAGCAGTTCTTC.

This chain's CDR3 is CASKGVYTGELFF. CDR3 nucleotides: TGTGCCAGCAAGGGGGTGTACACCGGGGAGCTGTTTTTT. The chain combines TRBV2 with TRBJ2-2; D possibly corresponds to TRBD1 (6 bases). V lost 7 bases and J 3 bases, leaving 9 bases between the germline ends. In germline, CDR1 is SNHLY, CDR2 FYNNEI. The CDR3 is 13 amino acids.

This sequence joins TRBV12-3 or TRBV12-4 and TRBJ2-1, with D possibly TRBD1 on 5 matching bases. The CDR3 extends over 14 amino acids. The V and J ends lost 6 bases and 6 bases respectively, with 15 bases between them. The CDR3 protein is CASRLGLQGNEQFF. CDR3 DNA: TGTGCCAGCAGACTGGGCCTCCAGGGCAATGAGCAGTTCTTC.

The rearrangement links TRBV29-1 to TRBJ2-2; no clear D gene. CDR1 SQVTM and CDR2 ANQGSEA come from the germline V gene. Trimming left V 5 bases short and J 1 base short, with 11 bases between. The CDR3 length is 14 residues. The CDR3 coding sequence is TGCAGCGTTTCCTTATCGAAGAACACCGGGGAGCTGTTTTTT. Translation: CSVSLSKNTGELFF.